These T cell receptor beta chains were read from a single sample in a study of cytomegalovirus exposure and HLA in healthy donors. The repertoire was sequenced with immunoSEQ multiplex PCR; TCRdb's copy has only in-frame clones and lacks some. The sample carries about 120,000 clones, 70% to 80% recorded once. Material for sequencing was PBMCs. These receptor sequences come from a man between 25 and 39 years old in good health and CMV-seronegative. The CDR3 runs from the conserved cysteine through the conserved F or W. A D gene is named only where the DNA matches it firmly. Size tells how often a clone was seen (once, few, many) or the class of an expanded clone, and some rows leave it out.

NA,TRBV19,NA,TRBJ2-2,TGTGCCAGTAGTATTCAGGGCACCGGGGAGCTGTTTTTT,CASSIQGTGELFF
TRBD1,TRBV10-3,NA,TRBJ1-1,TGTGCCATCAAGGCAGGGGGTATGAACACTGAAGCTTTCTTT,CAIKAGGMNTEAFF
NA,TRBV10-1,NA,TRBJ2-2,TGCGCCAGCAGTCCCGGGACAGGGGGCGCGACTAGCGGGGGTCTGAACACCGGGGAGCTGTTTTTT,CASSPGTGGATSGGLNTGELFF
TRBD1,TRBV19,NA,TRBJ2-2,TGTGCCAGTAGTTTAGGACAGGTAAACACCGGGGAGCTGTTTTTT,CASSLGQVNTGELFF
TRBD1,TRBV18,NA,TRBJ2-5,TGTGCCAGCTCAAGACAGGGCGGAGAGACCCAGTACTTC,CASSRQGGETQYF
NA,TRBV5-4,once,TRBJ2-4,TGTGCCAGCAGCTTGGTTGGGGGAGGAACAAACATTCAGTACTTC,CASSLVGGGTNIQYF
TRBD2,TRBV6-1,NA,TRBJ2-1,TGTGCCAGCAGTGTCCTAGCGGGAGTTTACAATGAGCAGTTCTTC,CASSVLAGVYNEQFF
NA,TRBV11-1,once,TRBJ1-3,TGTGCCAGCAGCTTAGCGCGGGACTTCCTCACTGGAAACACCATATATTTT,CASSLARDFLTGNTIYF
TRBD1,TRBV19,NA,TRBJ1-2,TGTGCCAGTAGGGTCCGAGGGGGCGGGTATGGCTACACCTTC,CASRVRGGGYGYTF
TRBD1,TRBV10-3,NA,TRBJ1-4,TGTGCCATCAGCGACAGGGGCCTTGCAACTAATGAAAAACTGTTTTTT,CAISDRGLATNEKLFF
TRBD1,TRBV5-4,NA,TRBJ1-6,TGTGCCAGCAGCTTGGGACAGGGGCCGGGGGTATTAAATTCACCCCTCCACTTT,CASSLGQGPGVLNSPLHF
NA,TRBV5-4,NA,TRBJ2-7,TGTGCCAGCAGCTTCGAACAGGGACCCTACGAGCAGTACTTC,CASSFEQGPYEQYF
NA,TRBV5-4,NA,TRBJ1-2,TGTGCCAGCAGCTTGGTGGGGGGTACTAACTATGGCTACACCTTC,CASSLVGGTNYGYTF
NA,TRBV7-9,NA,TRBJ2-2,TGTGCCAGCAGCCCCCAAACCGGGGAGCTGTTTTTT,CASSPQTGELFF
NA,TRBV11-3,NA,TRBJ2-1,TGTGCCAGCAGCTTAGAGGGAGCTTTATCATCCTACAATGAGCAGTTCTTC,CASSLEGALSSYNEQFF
TRBD1,TRBV29-1,NA,TRBJ1-4,TGCAGCGTTGAAGACCAGGGGGCGAGGGAAAAACTGTTTTTT,CSVEDQGAREKLFF
TRBD2,TRBV5-4,NA,TRBJ2-2,TGTGCCAGCAGCTCACCCTTAGCGGGAGTAAGCACCGGGGAGCTGTTTTTT,CASSSPLAGVSTGELFF
TRBD1,TRBV7-8,NA,TRBJ1-2,TGTGCCAGCAGACAGGGGGACTATGGCTACACCTTC,CASRQGDYGYTF
NA,TRBV30,NA,TRBJ1-2,TGTGCCTGGGCCAGGGCCAAGGAGGGCTACACCTTC,CAWARAKEGYTF
NA,TRBV7-2,NA,TRBJ1-5,TGTGCCAGCAGCTTAGCGCTTCAGGGGAGTCAGCCCCAGCATTTT,CASSLALQGSQPQHF
NA,TRBV4-3,NA,TRBJ1-5,TGCGCCAGCAGCCAAGCCCAGGGGAATCAGCCCCAGCATTTT,CASSQAQGNQPQHF
TRBD1,TRBV6-5,NA,TRBJ2-4,TGTGCCAGCAGTTCCCGACCGGGACAGAGAAACATTCAGTACTTC,CASSSRPGQRNIQYF
TRBD2,TRBV18,once,TRBJ2-1,TGTGCCAGCTCACCAGATACCGGGGGGTCCTACAATGAGCAGTTCTTC,CASSPDTGGSYNEQFF
TRBD1,TRBV28,NA,TRBJ1-2,TGTGCCAGCAGTTCCCCGGGACAGGGGGCGGTTGGCTACACCTTC,CASSSPGQGAVGYTF
NA,TRBV7-8,NA,TRBJ1-5,TGTGCCAGCAGCGCTCCATCGACGGTTCCGGGGCAGCCCCAGCATTTT,CASSAPSTVPGQPQHF
TRBD2,TRBV15,NA,TRBJ2-1,TGTGCCACCAGCAAAGGACTAGCGGAGAAGAATGAGCAGTTCTTC,CATSKGLAEKNEQFF
NA,TRBV30,few,TRBJ2-7,TGTGCTTCCGGACAGAGTTCCTACGAGCAGTACTTC,CASGQSSYEQYF
TRBD1,TRBV5-1,once,TRBJ2-7,TGCGCCAGCAGCTTGGTGTACCCGGGACAGGGGTCCTACGAGCAGTACTTC,CASSLVYPGQGSYEQYF
NA,TRBV6-5,NA,TRBJ2-2,TGTGCCAGCAGTTTAAACACCGGGGAGCTGTTTTTT,CASSLNTGELFF
NA,TRBV6-5,NA,TRBJ1-2,TGTGCCAGCAGTTACATGGAGGGTTTCTATGGCTACACCTTC,CASSYMEGFYGYTF
TRBD1,TRBV5-4,NA,TRBJ2-4,TGTGCCAGCAGCAGGTTGGGACAGGGGGAAAACATTCAGTACTTC,CASSRLGQGENIQYF
NA,TRBV5-1,NA,TRBJ1-4,TGCGCCAGCTCTCCCTACGCAACTAATGAAAAACTGTTTTTT,CASSPYATNEKLFF
NA,TRBV5-1,NA,TRBJ2-7,TGCGCCAGCAGCTTGGCCCGCGGGGTGGGGGGAAGCTCCTACGAGCAGTACTTC,CASSLARGVGGSSYEQYF
TRBD2,TRBV5-4,NA,TRBJ2-2,TGTGCCAGCAGCTTGGCGGGAGGGGGTACCGGGGAGCTGTTTTTT,CASSLAGGGTGELFF
NA,TRBV6-6,NA,TRBJ1-1,TGTGCCAGCAGTTCAGGGCCTCCGAACACTGAAGCTTTCTTT,CASSSGPPNTEAFF
NA,TRBV9,NA,TRBJ1-4,TGTGCCAGCAGCTCCCATCGGGGAGAGGGAACTAATGAAAAACTGTTTTTT,CASSSHRGEGTNEKLFF
NA,TRBV5-1,NA,TRBJ2-7,TGCGCCAGCAGCTGGGGGGACGAGCAGTACTTC,CASSWGDEQYF
TRBD1,TRBV29-1,NA,TRBJ1-5,TGCAGCGTAGGGACAGGGGGAGTGTATCAGCCCCAGCATTTT,CSVGTGGVYQPQHF
TRBD1,TRBV28,NA,TRBJ1-1,TGTGCCAGCAGACCACCGGGACAGGGATCTTACGAAGCTTTCTTT,CASRPPGQGSYEAFF
TRBD1,TRBV6-1,once,TRBJ1-5,TGTGCCAGCAGGACATCAGGGGGTGGTCAGCCCCAGCATTTT,CASRTSGGGQPQHF
TRBD2,TRBV19,NA,TRBJ2-7,TGTGCCAGTAGTACTAGCGGGGGCGACGAGCAGTACTTC,CASSTSGGDEQYF
TRBD1,TRBV27,NA,TRBJ1-1,TGTGCCAGCAGTTCCCGGACAGGGTTAAACACTGAAGCTTTCTTT,CASSSRTGLNTEAFF
NA,TRBV5-1,NA,TRBJ2-7,TGCGCCAGCAGCACGGGACACTCCGAGCAGTACTTC,CASSTGHSEQYF
TRBD2,TRBV5-1,NA,TRBJ2-7,TGCGCCACCCGTCCCGGGACTAGCGGGTCCTACGAGCAGTACTTC,CATRPGTSGSYEQYF
NA,TRBV10-3,NA,TRBJ2-7,TGTGCCATCAGTCGCGACTCTCGCGAGCAGTACTTC,CAISRDSREQYF
TRBD2,TRBV7-3,NA,TRBJ2-1,TGTGCCAGCAGCCCAAATAGCGGGGGGCACAATGAGCAGTTCTTC,CASSPNSGGHNEQFF
TRBD1,TRBV10-1,few,TRBJ2-2,TGCGCCAGCAGTGAATCCGGGACAGGGAACCGGGGCGGGGAGCTGTTTTTT,CASSESGTGNRGGELFF
TRBD1,TRBV27,NA,TRBJ2-7,TGTGCCAGCAGTCCTCGTGGACAGGGAAGCGAGCAGTACTTC,CASSPRGQGSEQYF
NA,TRBV6-5,NA,TRBJ1-3,TGTGCCAGCTCCGAGGGGAGGTCTGGAAACACCATATATTTT,CASSEGRSGNTIYF
NA,TRBV30,NA,TRBJ1-6,TGTGCCTGGAGTGTGCCGGGACACCATAATTCACCCCTCCACTTT,CAWSVPGHHNSPLHF
NA,TRBV7-2,once,TRBJ2-5,TGTGCCAGCAGCTTAGGTAGTCAAGAGACCCAGTACTTC,CASSLGSQETQYF
TRBD1,TRBV7-9,NA,TRBJ1-1,TGTGCCAGCAGACCTGGACAGGGCTCTGAAGCTTTCTTT,CASRPGQGSEAFF
TRBD2,TRBV5-6,NA,TRBJ2-3,TGTGCCAGCAGCTTGGAGACTAGCGGATCAGATACGCAGTATTTT,CASSLETSGSDTQYF